Included here is one T cell receptor beta chain sequence, with context. What antigen it recognizes has not been identified. Base qualities are not recorded, but no much larger clone differs from it by a single base. The sample originates from a study of blood T cell repertoires in COVID-19 (dated by TCRdb to the early 2020s). Turning to the overall study: Samples from collaborators originated in the United States, Italy and Spain and spanned both the acute and convalescent phases of COVID-19. The prospective study material was composed of cDNA or gDNA derived from T cells, B-cell-depleted T cells, or PBMCs. Deeply sampled blood TCRbeta repertoires from subjects exposed to, actively infected with, or recovered from COVID-19 were included in the dataset. The repertoires were released in a freely available public database meant as a resource for research on the immune response to SARS-CoV-2. The samples were drawn from two sources: the first 160 participants of the ongoing ImmuneRACE study, and 1,000 to 1,500 subjects contributed by 6 global collaborators. The sample metadata nearly always contained a de-identified subject ID, COVID-19 status, age in years and sex. Where HLA class I and class II types were available, the types were taken from metadata supplied by the sample provider, not from assay-based typing.

TCRbeta CDR3 regions were amplified from genomic DNA by means of the immunoSEQ Assay, a bias-controlled multiplex PCR. Under the source paper's analysis protocol: The number of nucleated cells in each sample was estimated by amplification of reference gene primers within the assay. To quantify the absolute abundance of each unique TCRbeta CDR3 rearrangement, sequence reads were collapsed and filtered. Productive Simpson clonality was computed per sample as the square root of Simpson's diversity index over productive rearrangements. Imported from immuneACCESS, the table was reduced by TCRdb to in-frame sequences with V and J called. These copies leave out some clones; in studies compared against another copy, an unresolved V gene accounts for under half, and the cause of the remainder is not known. V and J calls and clone size are copied from that table; D and trimming were computed from the DNA. This sample gives more than 140,000 clones in total; roughly 82% of them show up just once. The ten most abundant clones make up about 7.8% of the sample.

From a lookup of the germline V gene, CDR1 and CDR2 are MNHNS and SASEGT. Its CDR3 holds 14 amino acids, cysteine through phenylalanine. Just CDR3 DNA is preserved here, 42 bases in frame from base 1. Relative to germline, V is 2 bases shorter and J is 2 bases shorter, with 10 bases between their ends. Beyond this particular receptor, the publication reports: The amount of clinical and demographic metadata varied by source and participant and was provided uncurated.

The collaborating institutions used their own protocols to collect whole blood in K2EDTA tubes. Collaborator samples were shipped for TCRbeta analysis as frozen whole blood, isolated PBMCs, or DNA extracted from either sample type. This clonotype was obtained from a woman aged 45-65 years in a cohort sampled during active or convalescent COVID-19. Sequenced input: peripheral blood. The rearranged segments are TRBV6-1 and TRBJ2-7; the D gene lacks a confident call. The CDR3 reads as follows: CASSELVPAYEQYF. DNA sequence: TGTGCCAGCAGTGAACTAGTTCCAGCCTACGAGCAGTACTTC.